Below are 12 T cell receptor beta chains sequenced from a single sample in a study of T cell changes during pregnancy in multiple sclerosis. The method was immunoSEQ multiplex PCR; TCRdb's version includes in-frame clones alone and lacks a portion of them. The top ten hold 0.8% to 1% of the sample, which has about 16,000 clones, 95% to 97% seen once. The starting material was peripheral blood, obtained in the third trimester of pregnancy. Source of these receptors: a female donor with multiple sclerosis, enrolled in a pregnancy study.

The chain combines TRBV4-2 with TRBJ2-2; 14 bases line up with TRBD2. Trimming removed 4 bases from V and 0 bases from J; junction bases left unmatched: 1. This CDR3 contains 17 residues. CDR1 and CDR2 from the germline V gene are LGHNA and YNFKEQ. CDR3 sequence (DNA): TGTGCCAGCAGCCGGACTAGCGGGGGGTCGAACACCGGGGAGCTGTTTTTT. Translated: CASSRTSGGSNTGELFF.

The chain is built from TRBV11-3 and TRBJ2-2; 7 bases line up with TRBD2. Germline CDR1 is SGHNT and CDR2 is YENEEA. V lost 1 base, J lost 5 bases, and 1 base stayed unmatched. This CDR3 has 14 residues. CDR3 protein: CASSLVRGTGELFF. The CDR3 nucleotides read TGTGCCAGCAGCTTAGTGCGGGGGACCGGGGAGCTGTTTTTT.

This clone was counted once. CDR3 nucleotide sequence: TGTGCCAGCAGAGGGACAGGGTCCAATCAGCCCCAGCATTTT. This sequence encodes CASRGTGSNQPQHF. The V gene is TRBV6-1, the J gene TRBJ1-5; the match to TRBD1 covers 9 bases. The V gene's germline CDR1 is MNHNS and CDR2 SASEGT. The CDR3 sequence is 14 residues long. After removal of 6 bases from V and 3 bases from J, the junction contained 3 bases not matched to a gene.

V usage is TRBV4-2 and J usage is TRBJ1-2; a weak D match, TRBD1 (6 bases). Looked up from germline, CDR1 is LGHNA and CDR2 is YNFKEQ. This CDR3 comprises 14 residues. Trimming removed 5 bases from V and 3 bases from J, with 13 bases in between. The CDR3 protein is CASSDSRGDYGYTF. CDR3 DNA: TGTGCCAGCAGCGATTCCAGGGGTGACTATGGCTACACCTTC.

The chain couples TRBV7-2 to TRBJ2-7; D gene uncertain. Germline CDR1 reads SGHTA; CDR2 reads FQGNSA. The V and J ends lost 2 bases and 2 bases respectively, with 4 bases between them. The CDR3 extends over 12 amino acids. CDR3 in DNA: TGTGCCAGCAGCTTACCCGCCTACGAGCAGTACTTC. This gives the protein CASSLPAYEQYF.

DNA for the CDR3: TGTGCCAGCAGCGGATCAGGGGGCGCCCACCAGCCCCAGCATTTT. Translating gives CASSGSGGAHQPQHF. The chain links TRBV9 to TRBJ1-5; TRBD1 matches at 8 bases. This CDR3 contains 15 residues. V shed 3 bases, J shed 7 bases, and the junction held 9 bases outside the gene matches. Germline V gene data show CDR1 as SGDLS and CDR2 as YYNGEE.

The V gene is TRBV18, the J gene TRBJ2-7; D might be TRBD1 (6 bases). This CDR3 has 14 residues. V was shortened by 0 bases and J by 1 base, with 7 bases between the two germline ends. Germline V gives CDR1 KGHSH, CDR2 LQKENI. CDR3: CASSPPGGSYEQYF. The CDR3 DNA reads as TGTGCCAGCTCACCACCAGGGGGATCCTACGAGCAGTACTTC. Complete variable domain (other parts from reference TRBV18 and TRBJ2-7): NAGVMQNPRHLVRRRGQEARLRCSPMKGHSHVYWYRQLPEEGLKFMVYLQKENIIDESGMPKERFSAEFPKEGPSILRIQQVVRGDSAAYFCASSPPGGSYEQYFGPGTRLTVT.

The J gene is TRBJ2-7, the V gene TRBV7-2, with D maybe TRBD1 (6 bases). CDR1 is SGHTA and CDR2 is FQGNSA in the germline V gene. This CDR3 is 17 amino acids long. Trimming stripped 2 bases from V and 2 bases from J, with 19 bases between. The CDR3 DNA is TGTGCCAGCAGCTTAAACCCCGGGACAAGGTCTACCTACGAGCAGTACTTC. As protein: CASSLNPGTRSTYEQYF.

This sequence joins TRBV4-2 and TRBJ1-5; D possibly corresponds to TRBD1 (6 bases). The CDR3 is made up of 15 amino acids. The V end was cut by 2 bases, the J end by 4 bases, with 12 bases between. Germline V gives CDR1 LGHNA, CDR2 YNFKEQ. In nucleotides, the CDR3 is TGTGCCAGCAGCCAAAGGGGGGGGGAAAATCAGCCCCAGCATTTT. Protein sequence: CASSQRGGENQPQHF.

This chain connects TRBV5-5 to TRBJ1-1; TRBD1 is a possible D gene (5 bases). Trimming shortened V by 4 bases and J by 6 bases, and 16 bases separated the two germline ends. This CDR3 comprises 14 residues. Per germline, CDR1 SGHKS and CDR2 YYEKEE (reference sequence). The CDR3 DNA is TGTGCCAGCAGCCAAACAGTAGCGGGGGCTGAAGCTTTCTTT. It specifies CASSQTVAGAEAFF.

The chain employs TRBV6-4 and TRBJ2-3; possibly TRBD2 for D (5 bases). Germline CDR1 MRHNA, CDR2 SNTAGT. Trimming removed 0 bases from V and 4 bases from J, with 14 bases in between. This CDR3 is 16 amino acids long. CDR3 nucleotide sequence: TGTGCCAGCAGTGACTCGGCGGGCGCCGGGGCAGATACGCAGTATTTT. It specifies CASSDSAGAGADTQYF.

The chain employs TRBV10-1 and TRBJ1-5; 7 bases map to TRBD1. The CDR3 covers 15 residues. The ends lost 6 bases at V and 0 bases at J; junction bases unmatched: 5. Germline V CDR1 and CDR2: WNHNN, SYGVQD (reference sequence). CDR3: CASRIQGSSNQPQHF. The CDR3 region has the DNA TGCGCCAGCAGAATACAGGGGAGTAGCAATCAGCCCCAGCATTTT.